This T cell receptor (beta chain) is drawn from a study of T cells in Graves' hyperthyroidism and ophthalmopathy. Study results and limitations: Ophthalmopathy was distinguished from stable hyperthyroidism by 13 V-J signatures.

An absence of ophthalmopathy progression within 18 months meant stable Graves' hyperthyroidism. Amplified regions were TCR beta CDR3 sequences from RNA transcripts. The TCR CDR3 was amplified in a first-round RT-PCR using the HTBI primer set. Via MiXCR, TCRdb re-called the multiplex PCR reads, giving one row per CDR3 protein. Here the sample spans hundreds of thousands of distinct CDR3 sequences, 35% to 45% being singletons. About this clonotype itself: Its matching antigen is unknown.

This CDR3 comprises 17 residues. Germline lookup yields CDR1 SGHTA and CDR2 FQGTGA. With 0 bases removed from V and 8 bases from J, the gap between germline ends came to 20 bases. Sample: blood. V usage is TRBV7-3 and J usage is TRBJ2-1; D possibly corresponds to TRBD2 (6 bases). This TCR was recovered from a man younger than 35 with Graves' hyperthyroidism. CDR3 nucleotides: TGTGCCAGCAGCTTAACGTTCGCGGGGTTTTCGGGGGATGAGCAGTTCTTC. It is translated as CASSLTFAGFSGDEQFF. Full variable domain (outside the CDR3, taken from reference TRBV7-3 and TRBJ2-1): GAGVSQTPSNKVTEKGKYVELRCDPISGHTALYWYRQSLGQGPEFLIYFQGTGAADDSGLPNDRFFAVRPEGSVSTLKIQRTERGDSAVYLCASSLTFAGFSGDEQFFGPGTRLTVL.